The entry that follows covers one T cell receptor (beta chain) sequence. This sample is part of a study of sequential checkpoint blockade in melanoma. Study background: After both sequences, patients received maintenance nivolumab.

The treatment denotes: randomized to nivolumab then ipilimumab (arm A) or the reverse (arm B). Live CD3+CD8+ CD19− CD56− cells were sorted from PBMCs. Sequencing used immunoSEQ multiplex PCR; TCRdb keeps in-frame clones, though not all of them. The profile shows about 24,000 clones, roughly 86% of them singletons. Germline CDR1 and CDR2: SGHTS and YDEGEE. Trimming took 0 bases from V and 6 from J, leaving 11 bases between them. The CDR3 is made up of 14 amino acids. The source of this sequence is a human donor with melanoma. This sample comprised CD8+ T cells sorted from blood (inferred from file names), obtained from a patient given nivolumab and ipilimumab in sequence. This chain links TRBV5-8 with TRBJ2-3; maybe TRBD2 (6 bases). The CDR3 region is CASSLEAGRDTQYF. The CDR3 coding sequence is TGTGCCAGCAGCTTGGAGGCAGGGAGGGATACGCAGTATTTT.